This TCR beta chain was retrieved from a study of blood T cell repertoires in COVID-19. Study context: Samples of COVID-19 (acute and convalescent) were obtained from the United States, Italy and Spain. Sources were T cells, B-cell-depleted T cells, or PBMCs; the material itself was cDNA or gDNA.

In germline, CDR1 is LNHDA, CDR2 SQIVND (reference sequence). This CDR3 comprises 13 residues. Trimming stripped 0 bases from V and 5 bases from J, with 8 bases between. Measured with immunoSEQ multiplex PCR; TCRdb has only the in-frame clones, and not every one. Found here are 250,000 or so clones, approximately 89% of them singletons; the top ten hold roughly 5%. J is TRBJ2-7 and V is TRBV19; maybe TRBD1 (5 bases). Sequenced sample: peripheral blood. This receptor was obtained from a woman between 35 and 50 years old who had recovered from COVID-19. CDR3 nucleotide sequence: TGTGCCAGTAGTATAGACAGGGCCAACGAGCAGTACTTC. The encoded protein is CASSIDRANEQYF.